One and the same sample provided the 2 T cell receptor beta chains below, sequenced in a study of response to subunit inactivated influenza vaccine. MiXCR, run by TCRdb on the RT-PCR reads, gives a single entry per CDR3 protein. Here the sample spans more than 500,000 distinct CDR3 sequences, about 11% being singletons. Another study also made use of these data, one on T cells expressing NK-cell markers. From that study: 5'RACE template switching with UMIs generated TCR beta cDNA.

The sequences come from PBMCs from blood, collected on the day of vaccination. The receptors shown here come from a man aged 45-65 years who received an inactivated influenza vaccine.

This clonotype was detected ten times or more. The CDR3 sequence is CSALDRGGNIQYF. DNA of the CDR3: TGCAGTGCGCTGGACAGGGGAGGAAACATTCAGTACTTC. The chain combines TRBV20-1 with TRBJ2-4; 9 bases are shared with TRBD1. With V trimmed by 6 bases and J by 6 bases, 6 bases remained unmatched. CDR1 and CDR2 (germline): DFQATT, SNEGSKA (reference sequence). The CDR3 totals 13 residues.

This clonotype turned up a few times. Germline is not matched at one junction end, which may reflect a read error. This chain joins TRBV12-3 or TRBV12-4 and TRBJ2-1; 9 bases are a match to TRBD2. This CDR3 contains 12 residues. CDR3 amino acids: CANGAGGGQKIF. CDR3 sequence (DNA): TGTGCCAACGGAGCGGGGGGCGGGCAAAAAATCTTC.